The present TCR beta chain was sequenced within a study of technical replicates of blood from several donors. Sequenced by immunoSEQ multiplex PCR; TCRdb stores in-frame clones only, minus some. The sample holds under 90,000 clones; about 96% are singletons and the top ten take more than 0.15%. Input material: T cells isolated from PBMCs. The TCR was taken from a human donor in good health.

CDR3 coding DNA: TGTGCCAGCAGCTTCAGGGGGCGAAATCAGCCCCAGCATTTT. This encodes CASSFRGRNQPQHF. The chain carries TRBV7-9 and TRBJ1-5; 8 positions agree with TRBD1. V shed 3 bases and J 4 bases; nucleotides not matched to a gene: 2. Per germline, CDR1 SEHNR and CDR2 FQNEAQ (reference sequence). The CDR3 is 14 amino acids.